A selection of T cell receptor beta chains follows, all from one sample in a study of CD8 T cells in Susac syndrome. A single record per CDR3 protein comes from TCRdb applying MiXCR to the immunoSEQ multiplex PCR reads. This sample has approximately 230,000 distinct CDR3 sequences, with around 95% found just once. The material sequenced was CD4+ T cells from PBMCs. These receptors were obtained from a human donor with multiple sclerosis. Each CDR3 is given with its conserved first and last residue. D genes are given only for firm matches. Rows may omit the clone size; those that give it use once, few, many or a size class.

len	v_gene	d_gene	abundance	j_gene	CDR3aa	CDR3nt
17	TRBV15	-	-	TRBJ2-4	CATSRDPTALAKNIQYF	TGTGCCACCAGCAGAGATCCGACAGCTCTAGCCAAAAACATTCAGTACTTC
16	TRBV19	TRBD1	-	TRBJ2-6	CASSERQGTGANVLTF	TGTGCCAGTAGTGAGAGACAGGGTACCGGGGCCAACGTCCTGACTTTC
14	TRBV7-9	TRBD1	-	TRBJ2-5	CASSFQAGGETQYF	TGTGCCAGCAGCTTCCAGGCAGGGGGTGAGACCCAGTACTTC
14	TRBV28	TRBD1	-	TRBJ2-3	CASSRTRGQAYQYF	TGTGCCAGCAGCCGAACTCGGGGACAGGCATATCAGTATTTT
20	TRBV29-1	TRBD2	-	TRBJ2-3	CSVETSGAVKFGRRTDTQYF	TGCAGCGTGGAGACTAGCGGGGCAGTTAAATTTGGACGGCGCACAGATACGCAGTATTTT
14	TRBV20-1	-	once	TRBJ1-5	CSARDRTALSPQHF	TGCAGTGCTAGAGATCGGACGGCTCTTTCGCCCCAGCATTTT
19	TRBV4-1	-	once	TRBJ1-5	CASSQAGSRGPYSNQPQHF	TGCGCCAGCAGCCAAGCAGGGTCGCGGGGACCATATAGCAATCAGCCCCAGCATTTT
15	TRBV3-1	TRBD2	-	TRBJ2-1	CASSQGGTTLHEQFF	TGTGCCAGCAGCCAGGGGGGGACTACCCTCCATGAGCAGTTCTTC
18	TRBV20-1	TRBD2	-	TRBJ2-4	CSAPRLAGGPGAKNIQYF	TGCAGTGCTCCGAGACTAGCGGGGGGGCCAGGAGCCAAAAACATTCAGTACTTC
12	TRBV29-1	-	-	TRBJ2-7	CSVERGVGEQYF	TGCAGCGTTGAACGAGGGGTGGGCGAGCAGTACTTC
13	TRBV14	-	-	TRBJ1-1	CASSLGLDTEAFF	TGTGCCAGCAGCCTGGGGTTGGACACTGAAGCTTTCTTT
15	TRBV6-6	TRBD1	-	TRBJ2-7	CASSRAGQGDYEQYF	TGTGCCAGCAGTCGTGCCGGACAGGGGGACTACGAGCAGTACTTC
14	TRBV5-1	-	once	TRBJ1-5	CASSPGQTGQPQHF	TGCGCCAGCAGCCCAGGACAGACGGGGCAGCCCCAGCATTTT
14	TRBV6-5	-	-	TRBJ2-7	CASSYSRTTQEQYF	TGTGCCAGCAGTTACTCGAGGACCACGCAGGAGCAGTACTTC
13	TRBV11-2	-	-	TRBJ2-2	CASSKGVTGELFF	TGTGCCAGCAGCAAAGGGGTCACCGGGGAGCTGTTTTTT
15	TRBV4-1	TRBD2	-	TRBJ2-5	CASSQEAGVVLAQYF	TGCGCCAGCAGCCAAGAGGCGGGGGTTGTGTTGGCCCAGTACTTC
11	TRBV20-1	-	-	TRBJ2-5	CSARTGETQYF	TGCAGTGCTAGAACGGGAGAGACCCAGTACTTC
16	TRBV15	-	-	TRBJ1-1	CATSRDKAVMNTEAFF	TGTGCCACCAGCAGAGATAAGGCAGTCATGAACACTGAAGCTTTCTTT
14	TRBV7-9	-	-	TRBJ1-1	CASRPRAQSAEAFF	TGTGCCAGCAGACCCCGGGCCCAGAGTGCTGAAGCTTTCTTT
14	TRBV29-1	TRBD2	-	TRBJ2-3	CSVEGDYSTDTQYF	TGCAGCGTTGAAGGGGACTACAGCACAGATACGCAGTATTTT
15	TRBV4-1	-	-	TRBJ2-7	CASSPRQVPGGEQYF	TGCGCCAGCAGCCCCAGACAGGTGCCTGGCGGCGAGCAGTACTTC
15	TRBV10-3	-	once	TRBJ1-2	CAISEQGPLTYGYTF	TGTGCCATCAGTGAGCAGGGGCCCTTGACTTATGGCTACACCTTC
14	TRBV7-2	-	-	TRBJ2-7	CATQAPWAGFEQYF	TGTGCCACCCAAGCCCCGTGGGCTGGGTTCGAGCAGTACTTC
15	TRBV29-1	-	-	TRBJ1-1	CSVEDTGGPNTEAFF	TGCAGCGTTGAAGATACGGGGGGGCCGAACACTGAAGCTTTCTTT
13	TRBV6-1	-	-	TRBJ2-3	CASSAPGADTQYF	TGTGCCAGCAGTGCCCCGGGCGCAGATACGCAGTATTTT
13	TRBV21-1	-	-	TRBJ1-1	CASSKGADLEAFF	TGTGCCAGCAGCAAGGGGGCGGACCTGGAAGCTTTCTTT
14	TRBV7-9	TRBD1	few	TRBJ2-2	CASSRGQATGELFF	TGTGCCAGCAGCCGGGGACAGGCCACCGGGGAGCTGTTTTTT
15	TRBV6-2/TRBV6-3	-	-	TRBJ1-5	CASSYLGGSNQPQHF	TGTGCCAGCAGTTACTTAGGGGGAAGCAATCAGCCCCAGCATTTT
14	TRBV20-1	TRBD1	-	TRBJ2-2	CSARQGANTGELFF	TGCAGTGCTCGACAGGGGGCGAACACCGGGGAGCTGTTTTTT
13	TRBV19	-	-	TRBJ1-5	CASSMRGGGPQHF	TGTGCCAGTAGTATGAGGGGAGGGGGGCCCCAGCATTTT
13	TRBV7-3	-	-	TRBJ2-5	CASSLIDGETQYF	TGTGCCAGCAGCTTAATAGACGGTGAGACCCAGTACTTC
16	TRBV3-1	TRBD2	once	TRBJ2-1	CASSNRLAGGLSEQFF	TGTGCCAGCAGCAACAGACTAGCGGGGGGGCTCAGTGAGCAGTTCTTC
11	TRBV25-1	-	few	TRBJ1-1	CASMVNTEAFF	TGTGCCAGCATGGTGAACACTGAAGCTTTCTTT
13	TRBV30	-	once	TRBJ1-5	CAWSTGGHQPQHF	TGTGCCTGGAGTACCGGGGGTCATCAGCCCCAGCATTTT
16	TRBV9	-	-	TRBJ1-4	CASSVGTDRYNEKLFF	TGTGCCAGCAGCGTCGGGACGGATCGTTATAATGAAAAACTGTTTTTT
14	TRBV6-1	-	-	TRBJ1-1	CASSSGGGRPEAFF	TGTGCCAGCAGCAGTGGTGGCGGAAGACCTGAAGCTTTCTTT
17	TRBV30	TRBD1	once	TRBJ1-2	CAWSASDRVDGLYGYTF	TGTGCCTGGAGTGCCTCGGACAGGGTGGATGGCCTCTATGGCTACACCTTC
15	TRBV5-1	-	-	TRBJ2-2	CASSLDAENTGELFF	TGCGCCAGCAGCTTGGACGCGGAAAACACCGGGGAGCTGTTTTTT
14	TRBV6-6	TRBD1	-	TRBJ2-2	CASSRQGARGELFF	TGTGCCAGCAGTCGACAGGGGGCGCGGGGGGAGCTGTTTTTT
17	TRBV12-3/TRBV12-4	-	-	TRBJ1-4	CASSLSDRLATNEKLFF	TGTGCCAGCAGTTTGTCGGACAGACTGGCAACTAATGAAAAACTGTTTTTT
14	TRBV2	-	once	TRBJ2-1	CASKDGSAYNEQFF	TGTGCCAGCAAAGACGGGTCGGCCTACAATGAGCAGTTCTTC
15	TRBV19	-	-	TRBJ2-7	CASSGRQMWLGEQYF	TGTGCCAGTAGTGGACGACAGATGTGGTTGGGCGAGCAGTACTTC
16	TRBV24-1	-	-	TRBJ1-1	CATSDSPRQGHTEAFF	TGTGCCACCAGTGACTCCCCTCGCCAAGGGCACACTGAAGCTTTCTTT
15	TRBV6-1	TRBD1	-	TRBJ2-3	CASSHTGGGPDTQYF	TGTGCCAGCAGTCACACAGGGGGCGGTCCAGATACGCAGTATTTT
12	TRBV3-1	-	-	TRBJ1-5	CASSQVGEPQHF	TGTGCCAGCAGCCAAGTGGGGGAGCCCCAGCATTTT
11	TRBV18	-	-	TRBJ2-1	CASSPVDEQFF	TGTGCCAGCTCACCAGTGGATGAGCAGTTCTTC
20	TRBV4-1	TRBD2	-	TRBJ2-5	CASSQRQPGSSGGPRETQYF	TGCGCCAGCAGCCAAAGACAGCCCGGAAGTAGCGGGGGGCCCCGGGAGACCCAGTACTTC
19	TRBV6-2/TRBV6-3	TRBD2	-	TRBJ2-3	CASSYPASGGKAVIDTQYF	TGTGCCAGCAGTTATCCGGCTAGCGGGGGCAAGGCCGTGATAGATACGCAGTATTTT
14	TRBV6-1	-	-	TRBJ2-7	CASSTRQAWGEQYF	TGTGCCAGCAGTACCAGACAGGCTTGGGGCGAGCAGTACTTC
20	TRBV10-3	-	-	TRBJ1-6	CAISSPGEGVRSSYNSPLHF	TGTGCCATCAGTTCTCCAGGGGAGGGAGTTCGTAGCTCCTATAATTCACCCCTCCACTTT
16	TRBV18	-	once	TRBJ2-2	CASSPLTQPNTGELFF	TGTGCCAGCTCACCACTGACTCAACCGAACACCGGGGAGCTGTTTTTT
13	TRBV12-3/TRBV12-4	-	-	TRBJ2-3	CASSSRRSDTQYF	TGTGCCAGCAGCTCCCGGCGATCAGATACGCAGTATTTT
15	TRBV9	-	-	TRBJ1-1	CASSRGNLRNTEAFF	TGTGCCAGCAGCCGGGGGAACCTTCGGAACACTGAAGCTTTCTTT
13	TRBV19	-	-	TRBJ2-1	CASIFGNNNEQFF	TGTGCCAGTATTTTCGGCAATAACAATGAGCAGTTCTTC
12	TRBV12-3/TRBV12-4	TRBD1	-	TRBJ1-6	CASSSRQGPLHF	TGTGCCAGCAGTTCCCGACAGGGACCCCTCCACTTT
15	TRBV7-9	TRBD1	-	TRBJ1-5	CASSQQGAGNQPQHF	TGTGCCAGCAGCCAACAGGGGGCCGGCAATCAGCCCCAGCATTTT
16	TRBV4-1	TRBD1	-	TRBJ2-3	CASSQIQGIGTDTQYF	TGCGCCAGCAGCCAGATACAGGGGATCGGCACAGATACGCAGTATTTT
13	TRBV6-5	TRBD2	-	TRBJ2-5	CASSSGTMATQYF	TGTGCCAGCAGCTCCGGGACTATGGCGACCCAGTACTTC
14	TRBV20-1	-	few	TRBJ2-7	CSASRSAASYEQYF	TGCAGTGCTTCCAGGTCGGCGGCGTCCTACGAGCAGTACTTC
16	TRBV24-1	TRBD2	-	TRBJ2-1	CATSPGGLAVYNEQFF	TGTGCCACCAGTCCAGGGGGACTAGCGGTGTACAATGAGCAGTTCTTC